These 8 T cell receptor beta chains share one sample of origin, sequenced in a study of cytomegalovirus exposure and HLA in healthy donors (dated by TCRdb to about 2017). Preparation of the library involved the immunoSEQ multiplex PCR assay. The multiplex PCR relied on a mix of 60 forward primers for TCR Vbeta segments and 13 reverse primers for TCR Jbeta segments. TCRdb carries this immuneACCESS record with in-frame sequences only. Its versions omit some clonotypes, under half of them owing to an unresolved V gene in the studies checked, with the rest unexplained. In this sample the table shows about 100,000 clones, 60% to 75% of which occur a single time. The ten biggest clones cover under 11% of the sample. Sequencing was done on a sample of PBMCs. The origin of the receptors is a man between 50 and 59 years old in good health and CMV-seronegative.

This chain links TRBV6-5 with TRBJ1-2, with 7 bases that match TRBD1. J lost 8 bases, V lost 0 bases, and 9 bases had no gene match. This CDR3 spans 15 amino acids. In germline, CDR1 is MNHEY, CDR2 SVGAGI. DNA for the CDR3: TGTGCCAGCAGTTACTCTTGGCAGGGGGATAGAGGCTACACCTTC. Translating it yields CASSYSWQGDRGYTF.

The gene calls are TRBV7-9 and TRBJ2-3, with D tentatively TRBD1 (6 bases). Germline assignment: CDR1 SEHNR and CDR2 FQNEAQ (reference sequence). Trimming left V 6 bases short and J 6 bases short, with 13 bases between. The CDR3 is made up of 13 amino acids. The CDR3 region is CASRRGRMDTQYF. The DNA of the CDR3 is TGTGCCAGCAGGAGGGGGAGAATGGATACGCAGTATTTT.

The chain carries TRBV5-5 and TRBJ1-1; TRBD1 agrees at 9 bases. The CDR3 has 15 residues. With V trimmed by 6 bases and J by 2 bases, 8 bases remained unmatched. CDR1 SGHKS and CDR2 YYEKEE come from the germline V gene (reference sequence). The CDR3: CASTVWDRENTEAFF. The DNA of the CDR3 is TGTGCCAGCACCGTGTGGGACAGGGAAAACACTGAAGCTTTCTTT.

The chain is built from TRBV4-1 and TRBJ1-6; TRBD1 matches at 7 bases. The CDR3 has 15 amino acids. The V gene's germline CDR1 is MGHRA and CDR2 YSYEKL. V lost 5 bases, J lost 7 bases, and 8 bases stayed unmatched. CDR3 amino acids: CASSFPGQKNSPLHF. CDR3 sequence (DNA): TGCGCCAGCAGCTTTCCGGGACAGAAGAATTCACCCCTCCACTTT.

The chain combines TRBV25-1 with TRBJ2-2, with TRBD1 matching over 9 bases. The CDR3 loop spans 16 amino acids. The germline CDR1 and CDR2 sequences are MGHDK and SYGVNS. V was clipped by 4 bases and J by 4 bases; unmatched bases: 7. In nucleotides, the CDR3 is TGTGCCAGCAGTGCTCACAGGGGGCGAGGCACCGGGGAGCTGTTTTTT. Translated, it gives CASSAHRGRGTGELFF.

This chain links TRBV21-1 with TRBJ1-1; TRBD1, the table's D call, was not compared with the DNA. TRBV21-1 represents a pseudogene. The CDR3 is made up of 17 amino acids. CDR3 DNA: TGTGCCAGCAGCAAAGCCGGGACAGGGGAGGGGAACACTGAAGCTTTCTTT. Amino acids: CASSKAGTGEGNTEAFF.

In this sample, this clone turned up once. The chain employs TRBV7-2 and TRBJ2-7, with TRBD2 identical over 7 bases. The V segment lost 6 bases and the J segment 4 bases; nucleotides outside the gene matches: 12. CDR3 length: 15 amino acids. Germline-derived CDR1 and CDR2 are SGHTA and FQGNSA. This CDR3 is CASRSGGGRLYEQYF. The CDR3 DNA reads as TGTGCCAGCAGGAGTGGTGGCGGGAGATTGTACGAGCAGTACTTC. Supplemented by reference TRBV7-2 and TRBJ2-7, the full variable domain reads GAGVSQSPSNKVTEKGKDVELRCDPISGHTALYWYRQSLGQGLEFLIYFQGNSAPDKSGLPSDRFSAERTGGSVSTLTIQRTQQEDSAVYLCASRSGGGRLYEQYFGPGTRLTVT.

The chain has TRBV10-1 and TRBJ1-1, with a possible D match to TRBD1 (6 bases). The germline V gene has CDR1 WNHNN and CDR2 SYGVQD (reference sequence). The germline V and J ends were trimmed by 0 bases and 7 bases, with 12 bases remaining between them. The CDR3 totals 14 residues. The CDR3, as DNA: TGCGCCAGCAGTGAGTCTCCGGGACAATTTGAAGCTTTCTTT. It is translated as CASSESPGQFEAFF.